This record looks at one T cell receptor beta chain sequence and its context. Antigen specificity is unknown. Genomic DNA belonging to each subset was distributed in equal measure over several immunoSEQ plates. Sorted-subset replicate PCRs used roughly 220 ng DNA, around 27,000 T cell genomes. Sequencing was performed with immunoSEQ multiplex PCR; in TCRdb, only in-frame clones are kept and a portion is missing. This table has roughly 1.5 million clones, 98% appearing once. This entry belongs to a study of shared clonotypes between healthy human individuals. CDR3 size: 12 residues. V lost 6 bases and J 4 bases, leaving 10 bases between the germline ends. Germline values: CDR1 SGHRS, CDR2 YFSETQ. Findings and limits, study-wide: Blood was the only sampled material, and tissue repertoires likely differ. Clonotypes not shared had lower generation probabilities than those common to all four donors.

This TCR was recovered from a man in his thirties or forties in good health. The chain has TRBV5-1 and TRBJ1-1, with D tentatively TRBD1 (5 bases). The sequencing sample was made of naive CD4+ T cells sorted from blood. Subset in this sample: CD45RA+ positively selected. The CDR3 DNA sequence: TGCGCCAGCACCTACGGGGGCACTGAAGCTTTCTTT. This translates into CASTYGGTEAFF.